This TCR beta chain is drawn from a study of early T cells in non-severe SARS-CoV-2 infection. This clonotype has more than one count but fewer than ten. Its antigen is unknown. TCRdb ran MiXCR on the 5' RACE reads and lists one entry per CDR3 protein. The sample gives about 110,000 distinct CDR3 sequences, more than 9.5% of which show up once; about 8% is in the top ten. The CDR3 has 15 residues. Germline V CDR1 and CDR2: SGHAT, FQNNGV. V lost 1 base to trimming and J lost 4 bases; unmatched junction nucleotides: 3. Findings and limits, study-wide: The VDJdb matching leaned toward anti-spike CD8 responses and overlooked private and CD4 specificities.

Sequenced: whole blood. The source is an adult who was a healthcare worker with PCR-confirmed SARS-CoV-2 infection or an uninfected control (not recorded which). The chain employs TRBV11-2 and TRBJ2-2; 7 bases are a match to TRBD1. The CDR3 loop is CASSLGGDSTGELFF. The CDR3 region has the DNA TGTGCCAGCAGCTTAGGAGGGGACAGCACCGGGGAGCTGTTTTTT. Together with reference TRBV11-2 and TRBJ2-2, the CDR3 gives the full variable domain: EAGVAQSPRYKIIEKRQSVAFWCNPISGHATLYWYQQILGQGPKLLIQFQNNGVVDDSQLPKDRFSAERLKGVDSTLKIQPAKLEDSAVYLCASSLGGDSTGELFFGEGSRLTVL.